Listed below are T cell receptor beta chains from one sample, sequenced in a study of T cells after yellow fever vaccination. TCRdb analysed the 5' RACE reads with MiXCR anew, one entry per CDR3 protein. The repertoire holds fewer than 150,000 distinct CDR3 sequences, with 7.2% as singletons. Sequencing used CD4+ T cells sorted from PBMCs, obtained about 41 days after the first yellow fever vaccination. The receptors shown here come from a man aged 18-30 years who received the YFV17D yellow fever vaccine. CDR3s include the opening cysteine and the closing phenylalanine or tryptophan. D genes are given only for firm matches. A row's size may be missing; if present it is once, few, many or a size class.

v_gene: TRBV5-1
abundance: many
d_gene: -
j_gene: TRBJ2-3
CDR3nt: TGCGCCAGCAGCTTGGCCACACGAAGCACAGATACGCAGTATTTT
CDR3aa: CASSLATRSTDTQYF

v_gene: TRBV20-1
abundance: -
d_gene: TRBD1
j_gene: TRBJ2-2
CDR3nt: TGCAGTGCTAGAGATTCCGCGCGGCAGGGGGACACCGGGGAGCTGTTTTTT
CDR3aa: CSARDSARQGDTGELFF

v_gene: TRBV5-1
abundance: many
d_gene: -
j_gene: TRBJ2-3
CDR3nt: TGCGCCAGCAGAGTGTTTTGGGGTACAGATACGCAGTATTTT
CDR3aa: CASRVFWGTDTQYF

v_gene: TRBV6-5
abundance: many
d_gene: -
j_gene: TRBJ2-7
CDR3nt: TGTGCCAGCAGGGTCCTTGGGCAGGGGACCAGCTCCTACGAGCAGTACTTC
CDR3aa: CASRVLGQGTSSYEQYF

v_gene: TRBV19
abundance: -
d_gene: -
j_gene: TRBJ1-2
CDR3nt: TGTGCCAGTAGCACGACAGGCTTCGGCGCCTATGGCTACACCTTC
CDR3aa: CASSTTGFGAYGYTF

v_gene: TRBV6-5
abundance: many
d_gene: TRBD1
j_gene: TRBJ2-3
CDR3nt: TGTGCCAGCAGCCTTGGACAGGGGATTCGCACAGATACGCAGTATTTT
CDR3aa: CASSLGQGIRTDTQYF

v_gene: TRBV3-1
abundance: many
d_gene: TRBD1
j_gene: TRBJ1-5
CDR3nt: TGTGCCAGCAGCGGACAGGGGGGTCGTCAGCCCCAGCATTTT
CDR3aa: CASSGQGGRQPQHF

v_gene: TRBV12-3/TRBV12-4
abundance: many
d_gene: TRBD2
j_gene: TRBJ2-1
CDR3nt: TGTGCCAGCAGCACTGGACTAGCGGGGGGGATTGAGCAGTTCTTC
CDR3aa: CASSTGLAGGIEQFF

v_gene: TRBV28
abundance: few
d_gene: -
j_gene: TRBJ1-4
CDR3nt: TGTGCCAGCAGCACCTCTTACTCGGCTAATGAAAAACTGTTTTTT
CDR3aa: CASSTSYSANEKLFF

v_gene: TRBV12-3/TRBV12-4
abundance: many
d_gene: -
j_gene: TRBJ1-1
CDR3nt: TGTGCCAGCACCCTAGAGAGGGGACTCGGAGCTTTCTTT
CDR3aa: CASTLERGLGAFF

v_gene: TRBV9
abundance: many
d_gene: -
j_gene: TRBJ2-5
CDR3nt: TGTGCCAGCAGCGTAACGACAGGGACCCAGTACTTC
CDR3aa: CASSVTTGTQYF

v_gene: TRBV11-2
abundance: -
d_gene: -
j_gene: TRBJ2-7
CDR3nt: TGTGCCAGCAGCTTTCCATCGGGGGGCCTTTCCTACGAGCAGTACTTC
CDR3aa: CASSFPSGGLSYEQYF

v_gene: TRBV4-3
abundance: many
d_gene: TRBD1
j_gene: TRBJ2-4
CDR3nt: TGCGCCAGCAGCCAAGCCGGGACAGGGGGCTGGTCCAAAAACATTCAGTACTTC
CDR3aa: CASSQAGTGGWSKNIQYF

v_gene: TRBV6-6
abundance: -
d_gene: -
j_gene: TRBJ1-1
CDR3nt: TGTGCCAGCAGTTACTTTTACATCGCTGAAGCTTTCTTT
CDR3aa: CASSYFYIAEAFF

v_gene: TRBV7-3
abundance: few
d_gene: -
j_gene: TRBJ2-6
CDR3nt: TGTGCCAGCAGCTCATACTCCCTTAAGTCTGGGGCCAACGTCCTGACTTTC
CDR3aa: CASSSYSLKSGANVLTF

v_gene: TRBV7-2
abundance: many
d_gene: -
j_gene: TRBJ2-6
CDR3nt: TGTGCCAGCAGCTCGGACTCCAACTCTGGGGCCAACGTCCTGACTTTC
CDR3aa: CASSSDSNSGANVLTF

v_gene: TRBV5-1
abundance: -
d_gene: TRBD1
j_gene: TRBJ2-4
CDR3nt: TGCGCCAGCAGCCAGGGGGCAGTCAAAAACATTCAGTACTTC
CDR3aa: CASSQGAVKNIQYF

v_gene: TRBV21-1
abundance: many
d_gene: -
j_gene: TRBJ1-5
CDR3nt: TGTGCCAGCAGCCCGGCGGGGAGAGATCAGCCCCAGCATTTT
CDR3aa: CASSPAGRDQPQHF

v_gene: TRBV3-1
abundance: many
d_gene: -
j_gene: TRBJ1-1
CDR3nt: TGTGCCAGCAGCCAAGGGGTGAACACTGAAGCTTTCTTT
CDR3aa: CASSQGVNTEAFF

v_gene: TRBV12-3/TRBV12-4
abundance: many
d_gene: TRBD1
j_gene: TRBJ1-2
CDR3nt: TGTGCCAGCAGGCCCGGGACAGGGGCCGCCGGTGGGTGCACCTTC
CDR3aa: CASRPGTGAAGGCTF

v_gene: TRBV6-5
abundance: many
d_gene: -
j_gene: TRBJ1-1
CDR3nt: TGTGCCAGCAGTTACTCCGGGAGCCCCAACGGGAAAACTGAAGCTTTCTTT
CDR3aa: CASSYSGSPNGKTEAFF

v_gene: TRBV7-2
abundance: medium-sized
d_gene: TRBD1
j_gene: TRBJ1-1
CDR3nt: TGTGCCAGCAGCTTAAACCCCGGGACAGGGAACACTGAAGCTTTCTTT
CDR3aa: CASSLNPGTGNTEAFF

v_gene: TRBV5-1
abundance: once
d_gene: -
j_gene: TRBJ2-3
CDR3nt: TGCGCCAGCAGCTTTGGACGATTGGGGACAGATACGCAGTATTTT
CDR3aa: CASSFGRLGTDTQYF

v_gene: TRBV6-4
abundance: -
d_gene: -
j_gene: TRBJ1-2
CDR3nt: TGTGCCAGCAGTGACTCCCCAGGGTTGATCTATGGCTACACCTTC
CDR3aa: CASSDSPGLIYGYTF

v_gene: TRBV4-3
abundance: -
d_gene: TRBD1
j_gene: TRBJ2-3
CDR3nt: TGCGCCAGCAGCCAAGGCAGGGGGCTTTATCAGCCCCAGTATTTT
CDR3aa: CASSQGRGLYQPQYF

v_gene: TRBV27
abundance: few
d_gene: -
j_gene: TRBJ2-1
CDR3nt: TGTGCCAGCAGGAGAACCGGGACGCCATCCCGGAGCTCCTACAATGAGCAGTTCTTC
CDR3aa: CASRRTGTPSRSSYNEQFF

v_gene: TRBV9
abundance: many
d_gene: -
j_gene: TRBJ1-1
CDR3nt: TGTGCCAGCAGCGTAGATGCCCCTTCTGAAGCTTTCTTT
CDR3aa: CASSVDAPSEAFF

v_gene: TRBV6-2/TRBV6-3
abundance: many
d_gene: TRBD2
j_gene: TRBJ2-2
CDR3nt: TGTGCCAGCAGTGAGCTGTGGCGGGGGTCTATCCCCGGGGAGCTGTTTTTT
CDR3aa: CASSELWRGSIPGELFF

v_gene: TRBV4-1
abundance: many
d_gene: -
j_gene: TRBJ2-4
CDR3nt: TGCGCCAGCAGCCAAGATAACAGGATCTTCGGTAGGGCCAAAAACATTCAGTACTTC
CDR3aa: CASSQDNRIFGRAKNIQYF

v_gene: TRBV5-5
abundance: many
d_gene: -
j_gene: TRBJ2-5
CDR3nt: TGTGCCAGCAGCTTGGGACAGCAAGAGACCCAGTACTTC
CDR3aa: CASSLGQQETQYF

v_gene: TRBV7-9
abundance: -
d_gene: -
j_gene: TRBJ2-3
CDR3nt: TGTGCCAGCAGCAGAGGGGACGGGCACAGCACAGATACGCAGTATTTT
CDR3aa: CASSRGDGHSTDTQYF